The clone carrying this TCR beta chain was counted at least ten times. From around 0.4 ug of RNA, a library with molecular barcoded alpha/delta and beta/gamma adaptors was made. MiXCR, run by TCRdb on the reads, gives a single entry per CDR3 protein. The data hold roughly 46,000 distinct CDR3 sequences, with over 9.5% observed a single time. The length of the CDR3 is 13 residues. The germline gives CDR1 MNHNS, CDR2 SASEGT. The V end lost 10 bases, the J end lost 5 bases, and 17 bases lay between the germline ends. These data belong to a study of read filtering for tumor transcriptome and immune sequencing.

The sample consisted of a population of CD138-negative cells sorted from bone marrow. This chain uses TRBV6-1 with TRBJ1-1; a possible D gene is TRBD1 (6 bases). This sequence was found in a donor at least 40 years old with multiple myeloma. The CDR3 sequence: CATIQGEGTEAFF. CDR3 in DNA: TGTGCCACCATACAGGGTGAAGGGACTGAAGCTTTCTTT.